This TCR beta chain was sequenced in a study of blood T cell repertoires in COVID-19. Study as a whole: The study drew acute and convalescent COVID-19 samples from the United States, Italy and Spain. PBMCs, B-cell-depleted T cells, or T cells provided the cDNA or gDNA that made up the material.

The CDR3 length is 15 residues. The trim removed 5 bases at V and 6 bases at J, leaving 8 bases unmatched. The germline V gene encodes CDR1 MDHEN and CDR2 SYDVKM. TCRdb's table, derived via immunoSEQ multiplex PCR, lists solely in-frame clones and lacks some. The table has approximately 200,000 clones, approximately 80% seen once; the top ten hold over 7%. This clone was picked up a small number of times. The TCR originated in a woman in her 40s with acute COVID-19. The sequenced sample was PBMCs or T cells enriched from blood (not recorded which). V gene TRBV28 combines with J gene TRBJ1-5; 9 positions match TRBD1. This CDR3 is CASSTGQGIGQPQHF. In nucleotides, the CDR3 is TGTGCCAGCAGTACCGGACAGGGGATAGGTCAGCCCCAGCATTTT.